The 21 T cell receptor beta chains presented below share a single source sample, sequenced in a study of CD8+ T cells in alopecia areata (dated by TCRdb to 2016 to 2019). Library construction relied on the immunoSEQ multiplex PCR assay. For TCR sequencing, RNA was extracted from every sample and reverse transcribed into cDNA to serve as template. In its TCRdb copy, this immuneACCESS table keeps in-frame sequences only and misses some clones. Where compared with another copy, unresolved V genes explain less than half of these, and the others have no known cause. This sample has some 170,000 clones in its table, and around 58% of those were observed once. The ten top clones hold 16% of the sample. Taken with the paper, the label for treatment or condition translates to: oral pan-JAK inhibitor, 5-10 mg twice daily. Specimen: CD4+ T cells sorted from blood, collected at approximately week 60, from a patient treated with tofacitinib. All receptors derive from a human donor with alopecia areata.

The chain recombines TRBV4-1 with TRBJ2-3; 9 nucleotides match TRBD1. The germline V gene encodes CDR1 MGHRA and CDR2 YSYEKL. The CDR3 runs 15 residues. The V and J ends lost 4 bases and 4 bases, in that order; junction bases with no gene match: 6. CDR3 sequence (DNA): TGCGCCAGCAGCCGGGGACAGGGAATTGCAGATACGCAGTATTTT. Encoded protein: CASSRGQGIADTQYF.

Only one count was recorded for this clone. The V call is TRBV29-1, the J call TRBJ1-1, with 9 bases that match TRBD1. V dropped 7 bases and J dropped 2; count of bases not matched to a gene: 2. This CDR3 is 12 amino acids long. Germline V gene sequence: CDR1 SQVTM, CDR2 ANQGSEA. CDR3 nucleotides: TGCAGCGCGGGACAGGGCAACACTGAAGCTTTCTTT. This sequence encodes CSAGQGNTEAFF. Full variable domain (outside the CDR3, taken from reference TRBV29-1 and TRBJ1-1): SAVISQKPSRDICQRGTSLTIQCQVDSQVTMMFWYRQQPGQSLTLIATANQGSEATYESGFVIDKFPISRPNLTFSTLTVSNMSPEDSSIYLCSAGQGNTEAFFGQGTRLTVV.

The rearrangement links TRBV7-9 to TRBJ1-2; D possibly corresponds to TRBD1 (5 bases). CDR1 and CDR2 from the germline V gene are SEHNR and FQNEAQ (reference sequence). This CDR3 spans 15 amino acids. V was pared by 5 bases and J by 0 bases, with 13 bases between. The CDR3 DNA reads TGTGCCAGCAGCCCCCTGACAGATTCTAACTATGGCTACACCTTC. Protein sequence: CASSPLTDSNYGYTF.

The V gene is TRBV20-1, the J gene TRBJ1-3, with no clear D. CDR1 is DFQATT, CDR2 SNEGSKA, per germline (reference sequence). The CDR3 is 11 amino acids. Between the trimmed V and J ends, which lost 6 bases and 9 bases, there was a span of 12 bases. Here the CDR3 reads CSAMLGPTIYF. The CDR3, as DNA: TGCAGTGCAATGTTAGGCCCCACCATATATTTT.

This sequence joins TRBV15 and TRBJ1-1, with a weak D call TRBD1 (6 bases). V lost 3 bases and J lost 4, with 12 bases in between. Germline V gives CDR1 LNHNV, CDR2 YYDKDF (reference sequence). This CDR3 has 14 amino acids. The CDR3 nucleotides read TGTGCCACCAGCAGTACCCAGGGGAGCACTGAAGCTTTCTTT. It is translated as CATSSTQGSTEAFF. Drawing the rest from reference TRBV15 and TRBJ1-1, the complete variable domain is DAMVIQNPRYQVTQFGKPVTLSCSQTLNHNVMYWYQQKSSQAPKLLFHYYDKDFNNEADTPDNFQSRRPNTSFCFLDIRSPGLGDTAMYLCATSSTQGSTEAFFGQGTRLTVV.

This chain links TRBV29-1 with TRBJ2-3, with 11 bases identical to TRBD2. CDR1 is SQVTM, CDR2 ANQGSEA, per germline. The CDR3 contains 14 residues. V shed 3 bases and J 4 bases; nucleotides not matched to a gene: 3. The CDR3: CSVDGTSGSDTQYF. The CDR3 nucleotides read TGCAGCGTTGACGGGACTAGCGGATCAGATACGCAGTATTTT.

The CDR3 here is CASSFMGNEQYF. DNA for the CDR3: TGCGCCAGCAGCTTTATGGGTAACGAGCAGTACTTC. J is TRBJ2-7 and V is TRBV5-1; D is undetermined. CDR3 length: 12 residues. CDR1 is SGHRS, CDR2 YFSETQ, per germline. Trimming took off 2 bases at V and 5 bases at J, with 8 bases between the two ends.

This clone was seen only once. The V call is TRBV4-1, the J call TRBJ1-5, with TRBD1 identical over 8 bases. Germline CDR1 MGHRA, CDR2 YSYEKL. The CDR3 extends over 15 amino acids. Unmatched junction bases numbered 6, after V lost 2 bases and J lost 6 bases. CDR3 protein: CASSQPDREVQPQHF. CDR3 bases: TGCGCCAGCAGCCAACCGGACAGGGAAGTTCAGCCCCAGCATTTT.

The V gene is TRBV7-9, the J gene TRBJ1-2; D ambiguous. The germline V gene encodes CDR1 SEHNR and CDR2 FQNEAQ (reference sequence). V lost 5 bases and J lost 2, with 9 bases in between. The CDR3 spans 13 residues. The CDR3 nucleotides read TGTGCCAGCAGCCCGCGACCGAACTATGGCTACACCTTC. Translation gives CASSPRPNYGYTF.

The CDR3 nucleotides read TGTGCCAGCAGCCAAGATGGAGCGACCAATGAGCAGTTCTTC. Its translation is CASSQDGATNEQFF. The chain uses TRBV4-2 and TRBJ2-1, with D unclear. V lost 0 bases, J lost 6 bases, and 9 bases lay in between. The V gene's germline CDR1 is LGHNA and CDR2 YNFKEQ. The CDR3 spans 14 residues.

This clone has only a few counts. The rearrangement joins TRBV4-1 to TRBJ2-2; D ambiguous. The CDR3 consists of 14 residues. Germline CDR1 is MGHRA and CDR2 is YSYEKL. V lost 3 bases, J lost 6 bases, and 11 bases lay in between. CDR3 protein: CASSQGLFAGELFF. As DNA, the CDR3 is TGCGCCAGCAGCCAGGGCCTTTTTGCCGGGGAGCTGTTTTTT.

This clone appeared a few times. The chain couples TRBV11-3 to TRBJ2-7; 11 bases map to TRBD1. Germline CDR1 and CDR2: SGHNT and YENEEA. V lost 4 bases, J lost 3 bases, and 2 bases stayed unmatched. This CDR3 spans 14 amino acids. CDR3: CASSSGTGGYEQYF. The CDR3 DNA sequence: TGTGCCAGCAGCTCCGGGACAGGGGGCTACGAGCAGTACTTC.

The V gene is TRBV7-2, the J gene TRBJ1-2; D ambiguous. Germline V gene sequence: CDR1 SGHTA, CDR2 FQGNSA. Trimming took 1 base from V and 3 from J, leaving 6 bases between them. The CDR3 contains 13 residues. The CDR3 here is CASSLVADYGYTF. CDR3 coding DNA: TGTGCCAGCAGCTTAGTGGCAGACTATGGCTACACCTTC. Together with reference TRBV7-2 and TRBJ1-2, the CDR3 gives the full variable domain: GAGVSQSPSNKVTEKGKDVELRCDPISGHTALYWYRQSLGQGLEFLIYFQGNSAPDKSGLPSDRFSAERTGGSVSTLTIQRTQQEDSAVYLCASSLVADYGYTFGSGTRLTVV.

This rearrangement joins TRBV12-5 to TRBJ2-2, with D tentatively TRBD1 (6 bases). Trimming stripped 1 base from V and 1 base from J, with 10 bases between. The CDR3 contains 16 residues. Germline V gene data show CDR1 as LGHNT and CDR2 as FRNRAP. The CDR3: CASGLEGHLNTGELFF. The CDR3 nucleotides are TGTGCTAGTGGTTTGGAGGGACATCTGAACACCGGGGAGCTGTTTTTT.

There are a few counts of this clone. The chain joins TRBV9 to TRBJ1-5, with D possibly being TRBD1 (6 bases). CDR1 and CDR2 from the germline V gene are SGDLS and YYNGEE. The V and J ends lost 0 bases and 8 bases respectively, with 18 bases between them. The CDR3 covers 16 residues. Here the CDR3 DNA reads TGTGCCAGCAGCGTAGGTGGTGGGGGGGCCTTCGAGCCCCAGCATTTT. Translated: CASSVGGGGAFEPQHF.

There are a few counts of this clone. The chain couples TRBV7-2 to TRBJ1-1; possible D gene TRBD1, 5 bases. CDR1 and CDR2 (germline): SGHTA, FQGNSA. The CDR3 has 15 amino acids. The germline V and J ends were trimmed by 2 bases and 5 bases, with 15 bases remaining between them. The CDR3 nucleotides read TGTGCCAGCAGCTTATTAGTTGGGGCGGGGACTGAAGCTTTCTTT. Its protein is CASSLLVGAGTEAFF.

This clone was detected a few times. The chain employs TRBV2 and TRBJ2-1; D remains ambiguous. Germline CDR1 is SNHLY and CDR2 is FYNNEI. V was clipped by 6 bases and J by 1 base, with 10 bases between them. The CDR3 extends over 14 amino acids. Here the CDR3 reads CASSQSRSYNEQFF. DNA of the CDR3: TGTGCCAGCAGCCAGAGTAGGTCCTACAATGAGCAGTTCTTC.

This clone is a singleton in its sample. The chain uses TRBV6-1 and TRBJ1-2; tentative D call: TRBD1 (6 bases). Germline CDR1 is MNHNS and CDR2 is SASEGT. This CDR3 comprises 14 residues. The germline V and J ends were trimmed by 6 bases and 2 bases, with 13 bases remaining between them. DNA of the CDR3: TGTGCCAGCAGGAAGGCAGGGGAGAACTATGGCTACACCTTC. Its translation: CASRKAGENYGYTF.

The J gene is TRBJ2-6, the V gene TRBV11-2; 8 nucleotides match TRBD1. With 5 bases clipped from V and 1 base from J, the junction kept 10 bases outside the gene matches. This CDR3 comprises 18 residues. The germline gives CDR1 SGHAT, CDR2 FQNNGV. The CDR3 region has the DNA TGTGCCAGCAGCAACCGACAGGGGAGGCTTTCTGGGGCCAACGTCCTGACTTTC. It yields the protein CASSNRQGRLSGANVLTF.

The chain recombines TRBV30 with TRBJ1-5; D gene ambiguous. CDR3 length: 14 amino acids. The V and J ends lost 0 bases and 6 bases respectively, with 12 bases between them. Germline lookup yields CDR1 GTSNPN and CDR2 SVGIG (reference sequence). In nucleotides, the CDR3 is TGTGCCTGGAGTGTCTGGGGTGCAAGTCAGCCCCAGCATTTT. Residues: CAWSVWGASQPQHF.

This clone was detected only a few times. The chain uses TRBV5-4 and TRBJ1-2; the match to TRBD1 covers 7 bases. The CDR3 has 13 amino acids. J lost 3 bases, V lost 2 bases, and 1 base had no gene match. Germline CDR1 SGHNT, CDR2 YYREEE (reference sequence). The CDR3 nucleotides read TGTGCCAGCAGCTTCACAGGGGACTATGGCTACACCTTC. Its protein product is CASSFTGDYGYTF. The full variable domain, its missing parts supplied by reference TRBV5-4 and TRBJ1-2, is ETGVTQSPTHLIKTRGQQVTLRCSSQSGHNTVSWYQQALGQGPQFIFQYYREEENGRGNFPPRFSGLQFPNYSSELNVNALELDDSALYLCASSFTGDYGYTFGSGTRLTVV.